The present TCR beta chain was sequenced within a study of blood T cells in healthy people across ages. Background on the study: Capturing about one barcoded beta molecule per two T cells was achieved by template switching.

Russia was home to the donors, healthy Caucasian individuals aged about 6 to 90. On this clonotype: The antigen remains undetermined.

Trimming cost V 6 bases and J 0 bases; bases outside gene matches: 14. From germline, CDR1 is DFQATT and CDR2 SNEGSKA (reference sequence). The CDR3 loop spans 17 amino acids. Whole-study results and caveats: Across the age range, TCR beta diversity per million T cells fell in a roughly linear way.

The use of a sample-barcoded 5' primer and a J-beta primer mix characterized a second PCR of roughly 6 to 11 cycles. TCRdb re-derived calls from the 5' RACE reads in MiXCR, one entry per CDR3 protein. The data contain some 690,000 distinct CDR3 sequences, over 20% of them singletons. The sample was blood. J is TRBJ2-4 and V is TRBV20-1; 7 bases map to TRBD2. The sequence derives from a man in his 70s in good health. The CDR3 protein is CSAKETGLVLAKNIQYF. CDR3 in DNA: TGCAGTGCCAAGGAGACTGGACTAGTTCTAGCCAAAAACATTCAGTACTTC.